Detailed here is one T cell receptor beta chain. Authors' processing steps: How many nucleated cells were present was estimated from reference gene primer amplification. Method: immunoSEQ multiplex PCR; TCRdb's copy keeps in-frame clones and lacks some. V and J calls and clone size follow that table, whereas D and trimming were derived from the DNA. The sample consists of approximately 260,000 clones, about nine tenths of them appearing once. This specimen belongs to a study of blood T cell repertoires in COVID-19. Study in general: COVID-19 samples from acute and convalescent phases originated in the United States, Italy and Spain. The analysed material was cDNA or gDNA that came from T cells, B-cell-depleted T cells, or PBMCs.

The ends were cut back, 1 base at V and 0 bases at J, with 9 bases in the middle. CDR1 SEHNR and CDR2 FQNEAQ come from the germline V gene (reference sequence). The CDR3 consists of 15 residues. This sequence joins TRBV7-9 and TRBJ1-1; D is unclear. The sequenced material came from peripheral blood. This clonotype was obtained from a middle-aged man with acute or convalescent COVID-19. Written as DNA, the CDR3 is TGTGCCAGCAGCTTAGAGATCGGTATGAACACTGAAGCTTTCTTT. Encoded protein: CASSLEIGMNTEAFF.